The TCR beta chain described here comes from a study of cytotoxic CD8 clonotypes in ibrutinib-treated CLL. Overall study context: Across the patients, around 10 were relapsed/refractory, about 15 treatment-naive and under 18 IGHV unmutated.

General observations from the study: Public clonotypes showed up rarely, and on treatment they shrank or held steady. T-cell clonality at baseline went above that of age-matched healthy donors and rose and fell with circulating CD8+ T-cell counts.

Points on this clone: Its antigen is not identified.

Trimming took 2 bases from V and 1 from J, leaving 12 bases between them. This CDR3 comprises 15 residues. The germline gives CDR1 LNHNV, CDR2 YYDKDF (reference sequence). Profiling relied on immunoSEQ multiplex PCR, and the TCRdb table lists in-frame clones only, not all of them. This sample has more than 55,000 clones, with around 68% found just once. This specimen consisted of PBMCs, obtained after 12 months of ibrutinib treatment. This chain connects TRBV15 to TRBJ2-7; D is uncertain. The clonotype originates from a human donor with chronic lymphocytic leukemia. CDR3 amino acids: CATSRRVDGSYEQYF. For the CDR3, the DNA is TGTGCCACCAGCAGAAGGGTAGACGGTTCCTACGAGCAGTACTTC.